This entry is about one T cell receptor (beta chain). Its target is not known. The sample originates from a study of vaccination and CD4 T cells after COVID-19. Sequence data for DNA of cultured CD4+ T cells were generated by the Oncomine TCR Beta short-read assay. MiXCR was run by TCRdb on the PCR reads, yielding one entry per CDR3 protein. This sample has 5,000 or so distinct CDR3 sequences, with 41% found just once. This CDR3 has 15 amino acids. Germline V gene lookup returns CDR1 LGHNA and CDR2 YSLEER. V was cut by 4 bases and J by 4 bases, with 16 bases left in between. Treatment defined: approximately nine-day PBMC culture with coronavirus spike peptide pools or control peptides (ViraFEST assay). Before the COVID-19 pandemic (2011-2018), CD4+ T cells were obtained from the unexposed donor.

Material: CD4+ T cells from blood, cultured in vitro. This chain connects TRBV4-3 to TRBJ1-1; the D gene is possibly TRBD1 (5 bases). The sequence derives from a human donor in good health. The CDR3 nucleotides read TGCGCCAGCAGCCTTCAAGGCGGGGGAGGCACTGAAGCTTTCTTT. It encodes CASSLQGGGGTEAFF.